At least ten counts were recorded for the clone carrying this T cell receptor (beta chain). What it binds is not known. TCRdb recomputed calls from the multiplex PCR reads with MiXCR, one row per CDR3 protein. The table has over 150,000 distinct CDR3 sequences, 31% seen once; the top ten hold around 4.4%. Samples came from axillary lymph nodes draining the breast cancer. The source of the sample is a study of breast tumors, draining lymph nodes, adjacent tissues. The study, taken as a whole, reports: That most tumor T cells come from lymph nodes remained unproven. Tumors had less TCR diversity than lymph nodes, more than nontumor tissue. Compared with basal-like, luminal-like tumors shared significantly more repertoire with nontumor tissue. The data were judged consistent with most tumor T cells coming from lymph node and expanding in tumor.

Germline V gene lookup returns CDR1 MDHEN and CDR2 SYDVKM. There are 15 residues in the CDR3. V was clipped by 8 bases and J by 0 bases; unmatched bases: 7. The receptor's source is a female donor with breast cancer. Some clones in this sample may be carry-over from other donors' samples. The specimen was axillary lymph node tissue. The V and J genes are TRBV28 and TRBJ2-1; 7 bases align to TRBD1. This CDR3 is CASPWAGGSYNEQFF. CDR3 nucleotides: TGTGCCAGCCCATGGGCAGGGGGCTCCTACAATGAGCAGTTCTTC. Complete variable domain (other parts from reference TRBV28 and TRBJ2-1): DVKVTQSSRYLVKRTGEKVFLECVQDMDHENMFWYRQDPGLGLRLIYFSYDVKMKEKGDIPEGYSVSREKKERFSLILESASTNQTSMYLCASPWAGGSYNEQFFGPGTRLTVL.